The present entry profiles one TCR beta chain with its context. This specimen belongs to a study of T cell changes during pregnancy in multiple sclerosis. Profiled with immunoSEQ multiplex PCR; TCRdb holds only in-frame clones, not every one. The sample includes some 90,000 clones, more than 85% of them seen just once. Sequenced material: peripheral blood, taken in the first trimester of pregnancy. The receptor was isolated from a female donor with multiple sclerosis, enrolled in a pregnancy study.

Here the CDR3 DNA reads TGTGCCAGCAGCCTACCTCGGGGACTAGCGGGAACCTTGAGCTCCTACAATGAGCAGTTCTTC. It encodes CASSLPRGLAGTLSSYNEQFF. The chain links TRBV7-8 to TRBJ2-1; 13 bases are shared with TRBD2. Germline CDR1 is SGHVS and CDR2 is FQNEAQ. After removal of 5 bases from V and 0 bases from J, the junction contained 16 bases not matched to a gene. This CDR3 spans 21 amino acids.